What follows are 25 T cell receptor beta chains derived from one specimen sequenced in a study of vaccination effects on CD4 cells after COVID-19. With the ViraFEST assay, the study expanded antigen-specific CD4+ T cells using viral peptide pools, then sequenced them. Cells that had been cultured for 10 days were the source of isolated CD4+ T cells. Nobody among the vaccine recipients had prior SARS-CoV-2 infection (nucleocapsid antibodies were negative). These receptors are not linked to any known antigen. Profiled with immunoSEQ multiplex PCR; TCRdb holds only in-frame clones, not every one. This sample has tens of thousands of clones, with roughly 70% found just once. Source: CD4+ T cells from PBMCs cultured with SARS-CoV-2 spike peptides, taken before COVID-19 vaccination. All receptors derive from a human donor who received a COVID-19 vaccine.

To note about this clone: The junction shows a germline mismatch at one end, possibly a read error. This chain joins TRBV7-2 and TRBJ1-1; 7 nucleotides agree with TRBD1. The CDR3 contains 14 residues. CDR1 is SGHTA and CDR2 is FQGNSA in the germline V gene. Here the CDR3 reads CASSFQGVNTEAFF. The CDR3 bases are TGTGCCAGCAGCTTCCAGGGGGTGAATACTGAAGCTTTCTTT.

In nucleotides, the CDR3 is TGTGCCAGTAGTATTCTGGAGGGCGAGCAGTACTTC. It specifies CASSILEGEQYF. The chain couples TRBV19 to TRBJ2-7, with D perhaps matching TRBD2 (6 bases). Germline CDR1 and CDR2: LNHDA and SQIVND (reference sequence). The CDR3 covers 12 residues. Between the trimmed V and J ends, which lost 3 bases and 6 bases, there was a span of 9 bases.

The CDR3 here is CASSLQAPNTGELFF. The CDR3 DNA is TGTGCCAGCAGTTTACAGGCCCCGAACACCGGGGAGCTGTTTTTT. The chain has TRBV6-8 and TRBJ2-2; tentative D call: TRBD1 (5 bases). V lost 4 bases and J 0 bases, leaving 9 bases between the germline ends. Germline V gene lookup returns CDR1 MNHGY and CDR2 SAAAGT. The CDR3 length is 15 residues.

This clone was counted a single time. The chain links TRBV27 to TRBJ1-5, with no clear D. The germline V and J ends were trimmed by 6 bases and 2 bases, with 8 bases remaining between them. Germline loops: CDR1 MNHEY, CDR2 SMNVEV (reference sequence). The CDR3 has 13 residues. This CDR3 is CASSLGRNQPQHF. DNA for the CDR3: TGTGCCAGCAGCTTAGGGCGCAATCAGCCCCAGCATTTT.

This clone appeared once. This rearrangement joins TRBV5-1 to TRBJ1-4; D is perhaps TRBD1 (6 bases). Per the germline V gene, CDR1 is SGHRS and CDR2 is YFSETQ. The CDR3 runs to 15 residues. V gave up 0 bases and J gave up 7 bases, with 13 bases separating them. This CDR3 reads CASSLAGGLSEKLFF. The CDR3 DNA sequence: TGCGCCAGCAGCTTGGCGGGGGGGCTGAGTGAAAAACTGTTTTTT.

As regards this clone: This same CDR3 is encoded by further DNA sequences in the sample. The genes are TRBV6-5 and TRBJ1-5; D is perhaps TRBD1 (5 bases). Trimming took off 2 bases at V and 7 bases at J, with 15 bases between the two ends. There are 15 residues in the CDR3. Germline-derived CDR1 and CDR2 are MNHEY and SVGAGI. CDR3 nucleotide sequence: TGTGCCAGCAGTTACGCGGGGGTCGGGAGACAGCCCCAGCATTTT. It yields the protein CASSYAGVGRQPQHF.

This CDR3 reads CASSLGNQGELFF. The CDR3 DNA reads as TGCGCCAGCAGCTTGGGAAACCAGGGGGAGCTGTTTTTT. This chain joins TRBV5-1 and TRBJ2-2, with unresolved D. The V end lost 0 bases, the J end lost 8 bases, and 8 bases lay between the germline ends. CDR1 and CDR2 (germline): SGHRS, YFSETQ. CDR3 length: 13 residues. Drawing the rest from reference TRBV5-1 and TRBJ2-2, the complete variable domain is KAGVTQTPRYLIKTRGQQVTLSCSPISGHRSVSWYQQTPGQGLQFLFEYFSETQRNKGNFPGRFSGRQFSNSRSEMNVSTLELGDSALYLCASSLGNQGELFFGEGSRLTVL.

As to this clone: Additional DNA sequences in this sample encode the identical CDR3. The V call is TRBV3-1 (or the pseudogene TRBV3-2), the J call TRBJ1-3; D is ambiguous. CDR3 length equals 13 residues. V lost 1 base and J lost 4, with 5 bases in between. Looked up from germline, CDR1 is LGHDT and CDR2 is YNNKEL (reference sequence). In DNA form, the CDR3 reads TGTGCCAGCAGCCAAGGGCTGGGAAACACCATATATTTT. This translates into CASSQGLGNTIYF.

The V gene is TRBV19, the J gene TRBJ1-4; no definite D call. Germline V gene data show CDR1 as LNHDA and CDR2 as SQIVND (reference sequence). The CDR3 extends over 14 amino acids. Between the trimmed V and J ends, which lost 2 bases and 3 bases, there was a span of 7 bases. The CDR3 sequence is CASSIKGANEKLFF. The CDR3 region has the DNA TGTGCCAGTAGTATAAAGGGTGCTAATGAAAAACTGTTTTTT.

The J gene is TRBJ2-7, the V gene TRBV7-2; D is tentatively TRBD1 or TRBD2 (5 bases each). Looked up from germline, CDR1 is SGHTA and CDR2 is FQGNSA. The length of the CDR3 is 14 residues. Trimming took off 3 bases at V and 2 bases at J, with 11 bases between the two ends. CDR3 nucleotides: TGTGCCAGCAGCTTGGACGGGACCCCCTACGAGCAGTACTTC. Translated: CASSLDGTPYEQYF. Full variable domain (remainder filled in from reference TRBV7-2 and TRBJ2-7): GAGVSQSPSNKVTEKGKDVELRCDPISGHTALYWYRQSLGQGLEFLIYFQGNSAPDKSGLPSDRFSAERTGGSVSTLTIQRTQQEDSAVYLCASSLDGTPYEQYFGPGTRLTVT.

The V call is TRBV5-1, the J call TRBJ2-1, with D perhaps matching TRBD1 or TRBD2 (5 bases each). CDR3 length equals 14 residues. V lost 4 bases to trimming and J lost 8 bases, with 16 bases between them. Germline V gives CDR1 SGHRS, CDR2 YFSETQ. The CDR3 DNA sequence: TGCGCCAGCAGCCTCGGGACCTCCTTGGATGAGCAGTTCTTC. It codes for CASSLGTSLDEQFF.

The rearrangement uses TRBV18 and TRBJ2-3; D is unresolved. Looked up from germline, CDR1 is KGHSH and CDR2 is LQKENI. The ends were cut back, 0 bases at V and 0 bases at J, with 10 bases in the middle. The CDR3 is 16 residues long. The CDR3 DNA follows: TGTGCCAGCTCACCACCGTACCACTCTAGCACAGATACGCAGTATTTT. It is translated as CASSPPYHSSTDTQYF.

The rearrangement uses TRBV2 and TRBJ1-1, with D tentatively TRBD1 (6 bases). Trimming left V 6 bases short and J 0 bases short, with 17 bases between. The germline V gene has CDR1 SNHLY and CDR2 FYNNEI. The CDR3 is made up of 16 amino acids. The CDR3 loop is CASRASGGTVNTEAFF. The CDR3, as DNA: TGTGCCAGCAGGGCCTCGGGGGGCACGGTGAACACTGAAGCTTTCTTT.

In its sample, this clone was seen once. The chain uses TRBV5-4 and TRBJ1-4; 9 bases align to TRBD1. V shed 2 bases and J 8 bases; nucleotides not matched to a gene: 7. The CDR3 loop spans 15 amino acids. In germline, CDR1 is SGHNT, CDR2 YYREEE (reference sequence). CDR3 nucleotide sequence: TGTGCCAGCAGCTTATCCCGGGACAGGGTAGAAAAACTGTTTTTT. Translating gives CASSLSRDRVEKLFF.

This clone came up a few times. The CDR3 is CASRDTGADTQYF. CDR3 bases: TGTGCCAGCAGGGACACAGGGGCAGATACGCAGTATTTT. The chain links TRBV7-2 to TRBJ2-3, with 7 bases fitting TRBD1. The ends lost 6 bases at V and 4 bases at J; junction bases unmatched: 4. The germline V gene encodes CDR1 SGHTA and CDR2 FQGNSA. CDR3 length: 13 residues.

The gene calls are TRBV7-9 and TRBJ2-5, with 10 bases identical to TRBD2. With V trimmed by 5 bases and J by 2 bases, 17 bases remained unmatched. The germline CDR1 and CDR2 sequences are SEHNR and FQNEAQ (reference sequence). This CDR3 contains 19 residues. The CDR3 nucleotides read TGTGCCAGCAGCCGATATAGCGGGGGGCCCGAAAACCCACAAGAGACCCAGTACTTC. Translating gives CASSRYSGGPENPQETQYF. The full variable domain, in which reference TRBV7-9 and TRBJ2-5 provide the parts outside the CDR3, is DTGVSQNPRHKITKRGQNVTFRCDPISEHNRLYWYRQTLGQGPEFLTYFQNEAQLEKSRLLSDRFSAERPKGSFSTLEIQRTEQGDSAMYLCASSRYSGGPENPQETQYFGPGTRLLVL.

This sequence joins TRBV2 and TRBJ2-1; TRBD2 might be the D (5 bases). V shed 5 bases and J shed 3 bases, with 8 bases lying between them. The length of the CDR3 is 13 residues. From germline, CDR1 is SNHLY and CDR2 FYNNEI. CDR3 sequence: CASSLLVYNEQFF. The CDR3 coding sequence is TGTGCCAGCAGTTTACTAGTCTACAATGAGCAGTTCTTC.

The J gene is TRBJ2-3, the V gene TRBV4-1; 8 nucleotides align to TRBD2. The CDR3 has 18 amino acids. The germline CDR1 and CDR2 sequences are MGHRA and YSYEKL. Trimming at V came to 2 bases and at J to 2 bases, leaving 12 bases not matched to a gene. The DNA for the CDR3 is TGCGCCAGCAGCCAACCAGGTCACGGGGGGGCAAACACAGATACGCAGTATTTT. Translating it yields CASSQPGHGGANTDTQYF.

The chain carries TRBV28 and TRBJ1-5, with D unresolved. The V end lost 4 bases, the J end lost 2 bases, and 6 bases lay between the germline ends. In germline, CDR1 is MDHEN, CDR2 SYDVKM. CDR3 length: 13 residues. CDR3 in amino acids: CASSWSGNQPQHF. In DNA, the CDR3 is TGTGCCAGCAGTTGGTCGGGCAATCAGCCCCAGCATTTT.

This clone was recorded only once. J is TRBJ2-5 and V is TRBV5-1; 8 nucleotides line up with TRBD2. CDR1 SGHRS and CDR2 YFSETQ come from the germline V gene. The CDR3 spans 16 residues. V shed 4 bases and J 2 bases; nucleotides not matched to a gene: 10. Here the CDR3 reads CASSLGAGGRQETQYF. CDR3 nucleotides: TGCGCCAGCAGCCTGGGCGCGGGGGGTAGGCAAGAGACCCAGTACTTC.

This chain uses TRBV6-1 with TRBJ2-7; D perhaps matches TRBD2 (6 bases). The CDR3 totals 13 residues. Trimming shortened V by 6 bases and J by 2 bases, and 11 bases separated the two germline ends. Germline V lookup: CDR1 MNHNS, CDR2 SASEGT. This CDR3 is CASRGDSPYEQYF. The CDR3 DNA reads TGTGCCAGCAGAGGGGACTCCCCCTACGAGCAGTACTTC.

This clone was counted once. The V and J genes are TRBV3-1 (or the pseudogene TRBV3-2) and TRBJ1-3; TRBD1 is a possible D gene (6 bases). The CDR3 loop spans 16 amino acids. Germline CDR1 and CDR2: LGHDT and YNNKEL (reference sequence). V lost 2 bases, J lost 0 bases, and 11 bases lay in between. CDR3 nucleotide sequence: TGTGCCAGCAGCCAAACAGGGACCTTCTCTGGAAACACCATATATTTT. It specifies CASSQTGTFSGNTIYF.

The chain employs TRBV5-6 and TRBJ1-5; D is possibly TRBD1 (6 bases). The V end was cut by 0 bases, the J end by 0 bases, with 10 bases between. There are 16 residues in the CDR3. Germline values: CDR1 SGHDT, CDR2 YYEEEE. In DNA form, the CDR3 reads TGTGCCAGCAGCTTGGGCGGACAGCCTAGCAATCAGCCCCAGCATTTT. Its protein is CASSLGGQPSNQPQHF.

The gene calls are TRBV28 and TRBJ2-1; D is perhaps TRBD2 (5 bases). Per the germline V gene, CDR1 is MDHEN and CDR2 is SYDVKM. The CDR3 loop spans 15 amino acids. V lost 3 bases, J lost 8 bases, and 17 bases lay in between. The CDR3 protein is CASSFPSRRVYEQFF. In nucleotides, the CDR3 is TGTGCCAGCAGTTTTCCGTCGAGGCGGGTCTATGAGCAGTTCTTC.

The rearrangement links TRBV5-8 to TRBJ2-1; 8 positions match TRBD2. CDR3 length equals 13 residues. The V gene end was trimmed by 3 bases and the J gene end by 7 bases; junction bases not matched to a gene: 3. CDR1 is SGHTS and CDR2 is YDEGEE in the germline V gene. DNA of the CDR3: TGTGCCAGCAGCTCACTAGCGGCGAATGAGCAGTTCTTC. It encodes CASSSLAANEQFF.